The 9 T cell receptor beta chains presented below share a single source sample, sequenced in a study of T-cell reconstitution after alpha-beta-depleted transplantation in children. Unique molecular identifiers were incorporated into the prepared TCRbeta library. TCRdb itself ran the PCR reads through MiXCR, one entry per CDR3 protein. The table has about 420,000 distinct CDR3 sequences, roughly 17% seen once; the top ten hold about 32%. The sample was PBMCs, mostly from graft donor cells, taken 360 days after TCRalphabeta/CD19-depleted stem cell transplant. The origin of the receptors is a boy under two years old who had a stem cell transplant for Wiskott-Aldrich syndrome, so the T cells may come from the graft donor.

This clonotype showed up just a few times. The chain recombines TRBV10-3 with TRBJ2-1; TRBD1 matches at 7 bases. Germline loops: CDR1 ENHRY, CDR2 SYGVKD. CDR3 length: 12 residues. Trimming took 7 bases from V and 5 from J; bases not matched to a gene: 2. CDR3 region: CAIKDRNNEQFF. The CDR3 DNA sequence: TGTGCCATCAAGGACAGGAACAATGAGCAGTTCTTC.

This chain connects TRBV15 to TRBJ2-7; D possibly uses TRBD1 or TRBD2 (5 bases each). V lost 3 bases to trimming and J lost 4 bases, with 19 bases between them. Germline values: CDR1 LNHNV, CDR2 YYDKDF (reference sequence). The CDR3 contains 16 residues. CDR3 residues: CATSSHSGTSFYEQYF. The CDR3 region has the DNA TGTGCCACCAGCAGCCATTCCGGGACCAGTTTTTACGAGCAGTACTTC.

The DNA for the CDR3 is TGCGCCAGCAGCTGGGCAGGGGGGACAGATACGCAGTATTTT. Amino acids: CASSWAGGTDTQYF. The chain recombines TRBV5-1 with TRBJ2-3, with D possibly being TRBD1 (7 bases). This CDR3 contains 14 residues. The germline gives CDR1 SGHRS, CDR2 YFSETQ. The V end lost 3 bases, the J end lost 3 bases, and 11 bases lay between the germline ends. Complete variable domain (other parts from reference TRBV5-1 and TRBJ2-3): KAGVTQTPRYLIKTRGQQVTLSCSPISGHRSVSWYQQTPGQGLQFLFEYFSETQRNKGNFPGRFSGRQFSNSRSEMNVSTLELGDSALYLCASSWAGGTDTQYFGPGTRLTVL.

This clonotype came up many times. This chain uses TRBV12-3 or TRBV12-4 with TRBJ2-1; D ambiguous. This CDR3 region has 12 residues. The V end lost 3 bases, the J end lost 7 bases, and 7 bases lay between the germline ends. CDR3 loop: CASSLSGNEQFF. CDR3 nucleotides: TGTGCCAGCAGTTTGTCTGGAAATGAGCAGTTCTTC.

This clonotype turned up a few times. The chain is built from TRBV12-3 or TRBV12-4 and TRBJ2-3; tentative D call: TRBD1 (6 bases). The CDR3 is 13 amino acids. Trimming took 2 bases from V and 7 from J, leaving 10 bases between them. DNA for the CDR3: TGTGCCAGCAGTTTAAACAGGGACAATACGCAGTATTTT. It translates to CASSLNRDNTQYF.

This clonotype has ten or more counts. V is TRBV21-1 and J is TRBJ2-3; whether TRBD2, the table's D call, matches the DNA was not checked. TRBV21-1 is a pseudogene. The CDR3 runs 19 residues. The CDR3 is CASSKRIRKRELHTDTQYF. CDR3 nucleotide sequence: TGTGCCAGCAGCAAAAGGATTCGGAAGCGGGAACTACACACAGATACGCAGTATTTT.

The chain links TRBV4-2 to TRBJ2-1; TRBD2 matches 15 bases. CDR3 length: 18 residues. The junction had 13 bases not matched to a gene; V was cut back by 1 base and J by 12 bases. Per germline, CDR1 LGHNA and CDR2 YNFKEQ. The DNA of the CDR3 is TGTGCCAGCAGCCAAGCCCCAGGACTAGCGGGGGGGAGGTATGGGCAGTTCTTC. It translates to CASSQAPGLAGGRYGQFF.

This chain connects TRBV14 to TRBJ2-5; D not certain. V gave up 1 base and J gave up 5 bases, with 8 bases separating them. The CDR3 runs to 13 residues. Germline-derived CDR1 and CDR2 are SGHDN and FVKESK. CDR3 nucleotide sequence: TGTGCCAGCAGCCAAGGCTTAGGGGAGACCCAGTACTTC. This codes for CASSQGLGETQYF.

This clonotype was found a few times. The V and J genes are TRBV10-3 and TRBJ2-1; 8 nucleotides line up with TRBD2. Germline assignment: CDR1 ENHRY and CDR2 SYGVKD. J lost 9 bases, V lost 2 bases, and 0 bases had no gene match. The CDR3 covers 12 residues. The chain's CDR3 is CAISESGGEQFF. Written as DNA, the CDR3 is TGTGCCATCAGTGAGAGCGGGGGTGAGCAGTTCTTC.